A single sample gave rise to the 7 T cell receptor beta chains below, sequenced in a study of T cell clonality in common variable immunodeficiency. Study-level findings and limits: Common variable immunodeficiency TCR beta sequences reportedly had fewer deletions and N-nucleotide insertions.

Antigens for these TCRs are unknown. Sequenced by immunoSEQ multiplex PCR; TCRdb stores in-frame clones only, minus some. The data show approximately 20,000 clones, with none appearing a single time. Sequencing used peripheral blood mononuclear cells. All receptors derive from a human donor with common variable immunodeficiency.

This clone was picked up a small number of times. The sequence runs out 3 residues before the end of the CDR3; the remainder is reconstructed from the germline J gene. The chain recombines TRBV6-1 with TRBJ1-2; D is ambiguous. The CDR3 has 15 residues. Trimming removed 2 bases from V and 4 bases from J, with 14 bases in between. CDR1 and CDR2 (germline): MNHNS, SASEGT. CDR3: CASSELSRQVYGYTF. CDR3 DNA (partial): TGTGCCAGCAGTGAATTGAGTCGGCAGGTCTATGGC.

This clone was found a few times. The read ends 3 residues early relative to the CDR3; the germline J gene fills the gap. The V gene is TRBV2, the J gene TRBJ1-4; 7 positions match TRBD1. V lost 6 bases, J lost 4 bases, and 5 bases stayed unmatched. The CDR3 extends over 14 amino acids. Germline assignment: CDR1 SNHLY and CDR2 FYNNEI. The CDR3 here is CASRLRDSNEKLFF. The CDR3 DNA, read in part, is TGTGCCAGCAGGCTCCGGGACAGTAATGAAAAA.

This clone was found many times. The read ends 3 residues early relative to the CDR3; the germline J gene fills the gap. This chain joins TRBV7-8 and TRBJ2-5; 9 positions agree with TRBD1. The trim removed 5 bases at V and 3 bases at J, leaving 4 bases unmatched. The length of the CDR3 is 14 residues. Germline V gene data show CDR1 as SGHVS and CDR2 as FQNEAQ. Here the CDR3 reads CASSPRDREETQYF. CDR3 bases read: TGTGCCAGCAGCCCGAGGGACAGGGAAGAGACC.

Many counts were recorded for this clone. The CDR3 extends 3 residues past the end of the read, so its final part is completed from the germline J gene. The chain recombines TRBV19 with TRBJ1-4; possible D gene TRBD1, 6 bases. Trimming cost V 7 bases and J 0 bases, with 12 bases left between them. The CDR3 is 15 residues long. Germline CDR1 and CDR2: LNHDA and SQIVND (reference sequence). CDR3 sequence reads: CASKGGKATNEKLFF. Partial CDR3 DNA: TGTGCCAGTAAGGGGGGGAAGGCAACTAATGAAAAA.

As regards this clone: The read falls 3 residues short of the CDR3 end, and the missing part is taken from the germline J gene. The rearrangement uses TRBV19 and TRBJ2-2; weak D call: TRBD2 (5 bases). This CDR3 is built from 16 residues. Trimming cost V 5 bases and J 1 base, with 14 bases left between them. Germline CDR1 and CDR2: LNHDA and SQIVND (reference sequence). CDR3 sequence: CASSATPRGNTGELFF. The covered CDR3 bases are TGTGCCAGTAGTGCTACGCCACGGGGGAACACCGGGGAG.

This clone was detected many times. The read is 3 residues too short to cover the CDR3 end, so that end is filled in from the germline J gene. The chain couples TRBV20-1 to TRBJ2-3; D might be TRBD2 (5 bases). The CDR3 covers 11 residues. Looked up from germline, CDR1 is DFQATT and CDR2 is SNEGSKA (reference sequence). Between the trimmed V and J ends, which lost 6 bases and 5 bases, there was a span of 9 bases. This CDR3 reads CSAFRGDTQYF. The CDR3 DNA, read in part, is TGCAGTGCCTTCCGGGGAGATACG.

This clone was recorded many times. Read coverage stops 3 residues before the CDR3 terminus; the germline J gene supplies the remainder. The chain uses TRBV5-1 and TRBJ1-1; TRBD1 aligns across 7 bases. The CDR3 extends over 14 amino acids. In germline, CDR1 is SGHRS, CDR2 YFSETQ. The sequenced CDR3 bases are TGCGCCAGCAGCTTGGAAGAGAAGGGGGCGAGT. It specifies CASSLEEKGAS. The full-length CDR3 reads as CASSLEEKGASAFF.